The rows below give T cell receptor beta chains drawn from one sample of a study of cytomegalovirus exposure and HLA in healthy donors. The repertoire was sequenced with immunoSEQ multiplex PCR; TCRdb's copy has only in-frame clones and lacks some. The table records 140,000 to 150,000 clones, around 84% of them present only once. The specimen sequenced was PBMCs. The receptors were sampled from a man between 35 and 55 years old in good health and CMV-seropositive. Each CDR3 is given with its conserved first and last residue. The order of the fields is clone size, V gene, J gene, D gene, CDR3 DNA, CDR3 protein. The D gene is left open where the match is weak. Only some rows state a clone size, as once, few, many or a class for expanded clones.

NA	TRBV7-2	TRBJ2-3	NA	TGTGCCAGCAGCTCCAGCGCCCATACGCAGTATTTT	CASSSSAHTQYF
NA	TRBV28	TRBJ1-2	NA	TGTGCCACGAGGTGGGGGGGCCTAGGCTATGGCTACACCTTC	CATRWGGLGYGYTF
NA	TRBV7-2	TRBJ2-7	TRBD2	TGTGCCAGCAGCTTGGCAGGCGGGAGGGCCCCCTACGAGCAGTACTTC	CASSLAGGRAPYEQYF
NA	TRBV9	TRBJ1-2	NA	TGTGCCAGCAGCCGGACGGGAGCTAACTATGGCTACACCTTC	CASSRTGANYGYTF
NA	TRBV6-1	TRBJ2-7	TRBD1	TGTGCCAGCAGAGAATGGGACAGACAGTACTTC	CASREWDRQYF
NA	TRBV7-3	TRBJ1-1	NA	TGTGCCAGCAGCTTAAATCCGGGGATGAACACTGAAGCTTTCTTT	CASSLNPGMNTEAFF
NA	TRBV7-6	TRBJ2-1	TRBD2	TGTGCCAGCAGCATGACTAGCGGTCCTTACAATGAGCAGTTCTTC	CASSMTSGPYNEQFF
NA	TRBV4-1	TRBJ2-3	TRBD2	TGCGCCAGCAGCCAAGATTTAACTAGCGGGACTAGCACAGATACGCAGTATTTT	CASSQDLTSGTSTDTQYF
NA	TRBV5-6	TRBJ1-1	NA	TGTGCCAGCAGCTTAATATCGGACACTGAAGCTTTCTTT	CASSLISDTEAFF
NA	TRBV7-6	TRBJ1-1	NA	TGTGCCAGCAGCCGGGGCGGGGGGAACACTGAAGCTTTCTTT	CASSRGGGNTEAFF
once	TRBV6-4	TRBJ2-2	TRBD2	TGTGCCAGCAGTGGACTAGCGGGAGGTCTGTCATTCTTGGGGGAGCTGTTTTTT	CASSGLAGGLSFLGELFF
NA	TRBV10-3	TRBJ1-4	NA	TGTGCCATCAGCGAGGGCCAATCTAATGAAAAACTGTTTTTT	CAISEGQSNEKLFF
NA	TRBV19	TRBJ1-1	NA	TGTGCCAGCCTAGACAGGTCTTACGCTTTCTTT	CASLDRSYAFF
NA	TRBV11-1	TRBJ2-5	TRBD1	TGTGCCAGCAGCCCTCGGGACAGGGGGCGGCAAGAGACCCAGTACTTC	CASSPRDRGRQETQYF
NA	TRBV10-1	TRBJ2-2	TRBD1	TGCGCCAGCAGTGCAGGGGGTGGAAACACCGGGGAGCTGTTTTTT	CASSAGGGNTGELFF
few	TRBV5-8	TRBJ2-1	TRBD2	TGTGCCAGCAGCACGCTCAGGACTAGCGGTTACAATGAGCAGTTCTTC	CASSTLRTSGYNEQFF
few	TRBV10-3	TRBJ2-3	NA	TGTGCCATCAGTGCGGACTACACAGATACGCAGTATTTT	CAISADYTDTQYF
NA	TRBV6-5	TRBJ2-7	TRBD1	TGTGCCAGCAGTTACAACAGGGGCGGCGAGCAGTACTTC	CASSYNRGGEQYF
NA	TRBV19	TRBJ2-5	NA	TGTGCCAGTAACGGCAGGGGTCGGGGAGAGACCCAGTACTTC	CASNGRGRGETQYF
once	TRBV30	TRBJ2-7	NA	TGTGCCTGGGAGGGTGAGGGCTCCTACGAGCAGTACTTC	CAWEGEGSYEQYF
NA	TRBV10-2	TRBJ1-2	NA	TGCGCCAGCAGTGTACAGGGAAATTGGCACACCTTC	CASSVQGNWHTF
NA	TRBV6-1	TRBJ2-5	TRBD2	TGTGCCAGCAGTGATTCCCCGGGAGGGGAGACCCAGTACTTC	CASSDSPGGETQYF
NA	TRBV6-6	TRBJ1-1	NA	TGTGCCAGCAGTCAATCATTGAACACTGAAGCTTTCTTT	CASSQSLNTEAFF
few	TRBV2	TRBJ2-2	TRBD1	TGTGCCAGCGAGGGACAGGGTTTAGGTGGGGAGCTGTTTTTT	CASEGQGLGGELFF
once	TRBV19	TRBJ1-2	TRBD1	TGTGCCAGTCGGGACAGGCCGAAAGTTCAGGAGTTCGTCTATGGCTACACCTTC	CASRDRPKVQEFVYGYTF
once	TRBV2	TRBJ1-4	NA	TGTGCCAGCAGTGAAGCGCGAGGGAATGAAAAACTGTTTTTT	CASSEARGNEKLFF
NA	TRBV11-2	TRBJ2-3	TRBD2	TGTGCCAGCAGCTATTTTTCGGGAGGCGACACAGATACGCAGTATTTT	CASSYFSGGDTDTQYF